This TCR beta chain was captured by sequencing in a study of blood T cell repertoires in COVID-19. Study-wide context: Nucleic acid was either cDNA or gDNA, and it came from T cells, B-cell-depleted T cells, or PBMCs.

The germline CDR1 and CDR2 sequences are SGHAT and FQNNGV. The CDR3 runs to 17 residues. Losses at the gene ends were 5 bases for V and 6 bases for J; bases not matched to a gene: 11. Original processing notes: Quantification of nucleated cells was approximated via reference gene primer amplification. Sequencing used immunoSEQ multiplex PCR; TCRdb keeps in-frame clones, though not all of them. Clone size and the V and J calls come from that table; the DNA yielded D and trimming. The sample carries 64,000 or so clones, around 90% recorded once. The sequence was collected from a human donor in a cohort sampled during active COVID-19. Source material: peripheral blood. The V and J genes are TRBV11-2 and TRBJ2-2; 11 bases agree with TRBD1. CDR3 sequence reads: CASSPGRTGGASGELFF. In nucleotides, the CDR3 is TGTGCCAGCAGCCCCGGGCGGACAGGGGGCGCATCCGGGGAGCTGTTTTTT.